One T cell receptor beta chain is described in this entry. The TCRbeta library incorporated unique molecular identifiers. TCRdb called the PCR reads again in MiXCR, with one record for every CDR3 protein. The sample has over 150,000 distinct CDR3 sequences, 14% to 15% seen once. CDR1 and CDR2 from the germline V gene are DFQATT and SNEGSKA (reference sequence). CDR3 length: 16 amino acids. With 3 bases clipped from V and 2 bases from J, the junction kept 11 bases outside the gene matches. These data originate in a study of T-cell reconstitution after alpha-beta-depleted transplantation in children. Material: PBMCs from the stem cell graft donor, obtained from the stem cell graft. This TCR came from a human donor who donated a stem cell graft to a child with acute lymphoblastic leukemia. The chain recombines TRBV20-1 with TRBJ1-1; the match to TRBD1 covers 8 bases. The CDR3 DNA reads TGCAGTGCTAGGCTCCCTCGACAGGGGATAAACACTGAAGCTTTCTTT. Its protein is CSARLPRQGINTEAFF.